Shown below are 30 T cell receptor beta chains from a single sample sequenced in a study of blood T cell repertoires in COVID-19. Produced via immunoSEQ multiplex PCR; TCRdb's table is partial and in-frame only. The sample lists a few hundred thousand clones, about 83% occurring once. The sequencing sample was made of PBMCs or T cells enriched from blood (not recorded which). These receptors all come from a middle-aged woman who had recovered from COVID-19.

This clone showed up just once. The chain joins TRBV19 to TRBJ1-5; tentative D call: TRBD1 (5 bases). The CDR3 covers 14 residues. In germline, CDR1 is LNHDA, CDR2 SQIVND (reference sequence). V lost 8 bases and J 3 bases, leaving 14 bases between the germline ends. CDR3 nucleotides: TGTGCCAGTGTTGGGGACTCAAACAATCAGCCCCAGCATTTT. It encodes CASVGDSNNQPQHF.

This clone was counted only a few times. The chain has TRBV11-2 and TRBJ2-3; 12 nucleotides match TRBD2. This CDR3 is built from 15 residues. CDR1 is SGHAT, CDR2 FQNNGV, per germline. Trimming at V came to 0 bases and at J to 8 bases, leaving 3 bases not matched to a gene. In DNA form, the CDR3 reads TGTGCCAGCAGCTTAGAGCTAGCGGGAGGGGGTACGCAGTATTTT. This codes for CASSLELAGGGTQYF. Filled out from reference TRBV11-2 and TRBJ2-3, the complete variable domain reads EAGVAQSPRYKIIEKRQSVAFWCNPISGHATLYWYQQILGQGPKLLIQFQNNGVVDDSQLPKDRFSAERLKGVDSTLKIQPAKLEDSAVYLCASSLELAGGGTQYFGPGTRLTVL.

The chain uses TRBV27 and TRBJ2-1; D may be TRBD2 (5 bases). The CDR3 has 13 amino acids. V lost 5 bases, J lost 3 bases, and 8 bases lay in between. CDR1 is MNHEY and CDR2 is SMNVEV in the germline V gene (reference sequence). Here the CDR3 reads CASSSRGYNEQFF. In DNA, the CDR3 is TGTGCCAGCAGTAGCCGGGGCTACAATGAGCAGTTCTTC.

Remarks on this clone: Distinct nucleotide sequences in the sample also encode this CDR3. The rearrangement joins TRBV7-2 to TRBJ1-1; D is uncertain. The CDR3 is 13 amino acids. Trimming pared 1 base from V and 3 bases from J, leaving 6 bases between. Germline CDR1 SGHTA, CDR2 FQGNSA. The DNA for the CDR3 is TGTGCCAGCAGCTTAGAACGGGACACTGAAGCTTTCTTT. Translated, it gives CASSLERDTEAFF.

The gene calls are TRBV7-3 and TRBJ1-2; 8 bases agree with TRBD1. CDR1 is SGHTA, CDR2 FQGTGA, per germline. V shed 8 bases, J shed 3 bases, and the junction held 8 bases outside the gene matches. This CDR3 region has 14 residues. The CDR3 DNA follows: TGTGCCAGCGGTCCATCAGGGGGCTACTATGGCTACACCTTC. It encodes CASGPSGGYYGYTF.

Only one count was recorded for this clone. The chain employs TRBV2 and TRBJ1-3; 9 nucleotides align to TRBD1. Per germline, CDR1 SNHLY and CDR2 FYNNEI. The junction had 1 base not matched to a gene; V was cut back by 4 bases and J by 0 bases. The CDR3 has 15 residues. The CDR3 here is CASSGGQGSGNTIYF. CDR3 sequence (DNA): TGTGCCAGCAGTGGGGGACAGGGCTCTGGAAACACCATATATTTT. Filled out from reference TRBV2 and TRBJ1-3, the complete variable domain reads EPEVTQTPSHQVTQMGQEVILRCVPISNHLYFYWYRQILGQKVEFLVSFYNNEISEKSEIFDDQFSVERPDGSNFTLKIRSTKLEDSAMYFCASSGGQGSGNTIYFGEGSWLTVV.

The rearrangement joins TRBV12-3 or TRBV12-4 to TRBJ1-1; D gene uncertain. CDR3 size: 13 residues. V was cut by 5 bases and J by 0 bases, with 7 bases left in between. The DNA of the CDR3 is TGTGCCAGCAGTACCACATTGAACACTGAAGCTTTCTTT. Its translation is CASSTTLNTEAFF.

The rearrangement links TRBV3-1 (or the pseudogene TRBV3-2) to TRBJ2-1; D unresolved. V lost 0 bases and J lost 0, with 9 bases in between. Germline assignment: CDR1 LGHDT and CDR2 YNNKEL (reference sequence). The CDR3 is 16 residues long. CDR3 coding DNA: TGTGCCAGCAGCCAAGAGGGCAGGCCCTCCTACAATGAGCAGTTCTTC. Encoded protein: CASSQEGRPSYNEQFF.

The CDR3 spells CASSYRSFSPLHF. DNA of the CDR3: TGTGCCAGCAGCTACCGCAGTTTCTCACCCCTCCACTTT. The J gene is TRBJ1-6, the V gene TRBV7-2; D is uncertain. This CDR3 is 13 amino acids long. Germline lookup yields CDR1 SGHTA and CDR2 FQGNSA. V was clipped by 4 bases and J by 10 bases, with 11 bases between them.

CDR3 bases: TGCGCCAGCAGCTTAAGGCAGGCAGTAAACATCGAGCAGTTCTTC. This gives the protein CASSLRQAVNIEQFF. The V call is TRBV5-1, the J call TRBJ2-1; D is undetermined. Trimming pared 2 bases from V and 10 bases from J, leaving 19 bases between. The CDR3 totals 15 residues. Germline values: CDR1 SGHRS, CDR2 YFSETQ. Full variable domain (outside the CDR3, taken from reference TRBV5-1 and TRBJ2-1): KAGVTQTPRYLIKTRGQQVTLSCSPISGHRSVSWYQQTPGQGLQFLFEYFSETQRNKGNFPGRFSGRQFSNSRSEMNVSTLELGDSALYLCASSLRQAVNIEQFFGPGTRLTVL.

The chain combines TRBV27 with TRBJ2-7; tentative D call: TRBD2 (6 bases). The CDR3 contains 13 residues. Germline CDR1 is MNHEY and CDR2 is SMNVEV (reference sequence). V lost 8 bases, J lost 2 bases, and 13 bases lay in between. The CDR3 DNA reads TGTGCCAGCGGACGGGGGACGGCCTACGAGCAGTACTTC. Protein: CASGRGTAYEQYF.

The rearrangement links TRBV11-1 to TRBJ2-5, with 8 bases lining up with TRBD2. J was trimmed by 9 bases and V by 6 bases; bases with no gene match: 15. The CDR3 sequence is 15 residues long. The germline V gene has CDR1 SGHAT and CDR2 FQDESV (reference sequence). DNA for the CDR3: TGTGCCAGCAGTGGGCGGCGGGAGGCCTTTTCGGCCCAGTACTTC. Translating it yields CASSGRREAFSAQYF. The full variable domain, rest sourced from reference TRBV11-1 and TRBJ2-5, is EAEVAQSPRYKITEKSQAVAFWCDPISGHATLYWYRQILGQGPELLVQFQDESVVDDSQLPKDRFSAERLKGVDSTLKIQPAELGDSAMYLCASSGRREAFSAQYFGPGTRLLVL.

The chain joins TRBV18 to TRBJ1-2; 10 bases are a match to TRBD1. The CDR3 totals 14 residues. Germline CDR1 reads KGHSH; CDR2 reads LQKENI. With V trimmed by 3 bases and J by 5 bases, 3 bases remained unmatched. This CDR3 is CASSPDRGQYGYTF. DNA for the CDR3: TGTGCCAGCTCACCTGACAGGGGGCAGTATGGCTACACCTTC.

The chain uses TRBV6-6 and TRBJ2-7, with D uncertain. CDR3 length: 12 amino acids. Germline CDR1 reads MNHNY; CDR2 reads SVGAGI (reference sequence). V shed 5 bases and J shed 4 bases, with 9 bases lying between them. CDR3: CASSLRGYEQYF. As DNA, the CDR3 is TGTGCCAGCAGTCTCAGAGGTTACGAGCAGTACTTC.

This clone came up once. Its ends do not fully match the called genes, so a read error is possible. V gene TRBV29-1 combines with J gene TRBJ1-1; TRBD1 might be the D (5 bases). This CDR3 contains 13 residues. CDR1 and CDR2 (germline): SQVTM, ANQGSEA. The chain's CDR3 is CSVEGAPRTEAFF. CDR3 in DNA: TGCAGCGTGGAAGGGGCGCCGAGAACTGAAGCTTTCTTT.

The V and J genes are TRBV3-1 (or the pseudogene TRBV3-2) and TRBJ2-5, with 9 bases lining up with TRBD1. Germline V lookup: CDR1 LGHDT, CDR2 YNNKEL (reference sequence). V shed 3 bases, J shed 5 bases, and the junction held 7 bases outside the gene matches. The CDR3 runs 15 residues. The CDR3, as DNA: TGTGCCAGCAGCCACCCCGGGACAGGGTTGGAGACCCAGTACTTC. Encoded protein: CASSHPGTGLETQYF.

This rearrangement joins TRBV7-9 to TRBJ2-3; D call uncertain. With 2 bases removed from V and 4 bases from J, the gap between germline ends came to 7 bases. CDR3 length: 13 residues. The germline gives CDR1 SEHNR, CDR2 FQNEAQ (reference sequence). CDR3 sequence (DNA): TGTGCCAGCAGCTTATGGCTGGCAGATACGCAGTATTTT. Translating it yields CASSLWLADTQYF.

The rearrangement links TRBV6-1 to TRBJ1-5, with D maybe TRBD1 (5 bases). The germline V and J ends were trimmed by 4 bases and 7 bases, with 11 bases remaining between them. CDR1 and CDR2 from the germline V gene are MNHNS and SASEGT. This CDR3 has 13 amino acids. CDR3 sequence reads: CASSAASGQPQHF. The CDR3 DNA follows: TGTGCCAGCAGTGCAGCCTCAGGGCAGCCCCAGCATTTT.

The chain has TRBV6-1 and TRBJ1-5; 7 bases agree with TRBD1. The germline CDR1 and CDR2 sequences are MNHNS and SASEGT. The V segment lost 3 bases and the J segment 3 bases; nucleotides outside the gene matches: 2. The CDR3 extends over 14 amino acids. DNA for the CDR3: TGTGCCAGCAGTGAGGGACAGATCAATCAGCCCCAGCATTTT. Protein product: CASSEGQINQPQHF.

The rearrangement joins TRBV5-1 to TRBJ2-3; TRBD2 agrees at 9 bases. Germline values: CDR1 SGHRS, CDR2 YFSETQ. CDR3 size: 16 residues. The V and J ends lost 0 bases and 2 bases, in that order; junction bases with no gene match: 4. The CDR3 DNA reads TGCGCCAGCAGCTTGGTGTCTAGCGGGAACACAGATACGCAGTATTTT. This encodes CASSLVSSGNTDTQYF.

This chain joins TRBV20-1 and TRBJ2-7, with D perhaps matching TRBD1 (7 bases). Trimming took off 3 bases at V and 1 base at J, with 16 bases between the two ends. The CDR3 runs 15 residues. The V gene's germline CDR1 is DFQATT and CDR2 SNEGSKA (reference sequence). CDR3 nucleotides: TGCAGTGCTAGTTCTGCAGGGGGGAGTTCCTACGAGCAGTACTTC. This gives the protein CSASSAGGSSYEQYF.

The chain joins TRBV21-1 to TRBJ2-2; the table assigns TRBD2, which was not confirmed against the DNA. TRBV21-1 is recorded as a pseudogene. CDR3 size: 19 residues. The chain's CDR3 is CASSLRELAGGGNTGELFF. As DNA, the CDR3 is TGTGCCAGCAGCTTAAGGGAACTAGCGGGAGGTGGGAACACCGGGGAGCTGTTTTTT.

The rearrangement joins TRBV6-1 to TRBJ1-5; D not resolved. This CDR3 comprises 15 residues. Trimming removed 3 bases from V and 0 bases from J, with 9 bases in between. Per the germline V gene, CDR1 is MNHNS and CDR2 is SASEGT. DNA for the CDR3: TGTGCCAGCAGTGAGTATGAGATTAGCAATCAGCCCCAGCATTTT. Translated: CASSEYEISNQPQHF.

The chain joins TRBV7-3 to TRBJ2-1; 10 nucleotides match TRBD2. The CDR3 is made up of 16 amino acids. Looked up from germline, CDR1 is SGHTA and CDR2 is FQGTGA. The V and J ends lost 1 base and 8 bases, in that order; junction bases with no gene match: 8. CDR3 protein: CASSLRVLAGVDEQFF. The DNA of the CDR3 is TGTGCCAGCAGCTTAAGGGTCCTAGCGGGAGTCGATGAGCAGTTCTTC.

The chain is built from TRBV9 and TRBJ2-2, with D maybe TRBD1 (5 bases). Trimming pared 4 bases from V and 6 bases from J, leaving 19 bases between. CDR3 length: 16 residues. In germline, CDR1 is SGDLS, CDR2 YYNGEE. The chain's CDR3 is CASSPDSTKASGELFF. CDR3 sequence (DNA): TGTGCCAGCAGCCCTGACAGCACAAAGGCGTCCGGGGAGCTGTTTTTT.

J is TRBJ2-1 and V is TRBV4-1; no clear D gene. CDR3 length equals 15 residues. V lost 0 bases and J 1 base, leaving 7 bases between the germline ends. CDR1 MGHRA and CDR2 YSYEKL come from the germline V gene. The CDR3 bases are TGCGCCAGCAGCCAAGAGTCCACTTCCTACAATGAGCAGTTCTTC. Protein sequence: CASSQESTSYNEQFF.

V gene TRBV6-5 combines with J gene TRBJ2-2, with 11 bases fitting TRBD2. The ends lost 8 bases at V and 6 bases at J; junction bases unmatched: 5. This CDR3 comprises 14 residues. CDR1 and CDR2 from the germline V gene are MNHEY and SVGAGI. CDR3 in DNA: TGTGCCAGCGGTTTAGCGGGAGGGTCCGGGGAGCTGTTTTTT. Its protein is CASGLAGGSGELFF.

The chain has TRBV10-3 and TRBJ2-2; a weak D match, TRBD2 (5 bases). This CDR3 spans 15 amino acids. CDR1 and CDR2 (germline): ENHRY, SYGVKD. Trimming removed 6 bases from V and 0 bases from J, with 11 bases in between. The CDR3: CAIRGVFPNTGELFF. CDR3 sequence (DNA): TGTGCCATCAGGGGAGTTTTCCCGAACACCGGGGAGCTGTTTTTT.

The chain carries TRBV2 and TRBJ1-2, with 7 bases fitting TRBD1. Germline CDR1 and CDR2: SNHLY and FYNNEI. The CDR3 extends over 17 amino acids. V dropped 2 bases and J dropped 8; count of bases not matched to a gene: 17. Written as DNA, the CDR3 is TGTGCCAGCAGTGAACCCTCAAACCGCAGGGGGTCGGGCGGCTACACCTTC. Translated, it gives CASSEPSNRRGSGGYTF.

The chain has TRBV5-4 and TRBJ2-5; the match to TRBD2 covers 7 bases. Germline-derived CDR1 and CDR2 are SGHNT and YYREEE (reference sequence). The CDR3 has 14 amino acids. The V and J ends lost 2 bases and 4 bases, in that order; junction bases with no gene match: 5. The DNA of the CDR3 is TGTGCCAGCAGCTTTCGGGGCGGGAGAGAGACCCAGTACTTC. Protein sequence: CASSFRGGRETQYF.